The next 22 T cell receptor beta chains were all read from a single sample in a study of T cell changes during pregnancy in multiple sclerosis. The repertoire was sequenced with immunoSEQ multiplex PCR; TCRdb's copy has only in-frame clones and lacks some. Here the sample spans 30,000 to 45,000 clones, roughly 91% being singletons. Sequencing used CD4+ T cells from peripheral blood mononuclear cells, obtained in the second trimester of pregnancy. These receptor sequences come from a female donor in good health, enrolled as a control in a pregnancy study.

The V gene is TRBV5-1, the J gene TRBJ2-3; D is perhaps TRBD2 (6 bases). V lost 2 bases to trimming and J lost 1 base, with 11 bases between them. CDR3 length: 15 residues. Germline CDR1 is SGHRS and CDR2 is YFSETQ. CDR3 loop: CASSFLGGGTDTQYF. The CDR3, as DNA: TGCGCCAGCAGCTTCCTCGGGGGAGGCACAGATACGCAGTATTTT.

The gene calls are TRBV25-1 and TRBJ1-2; D is perhaps TRBD1 (6 bases). The CDR3 loop spans 14 amino acids. The germline CDR1 and CDR2 sequences are MGHDK and SYGVNS. V lost 1 base and J 4 bases, leaving 10 bases between the germline ends. The CDR3: CASSELGQTYGYTF. The CDR3 DNA reads TGTGCCAGCAGTGAATTAGGACAGACCTATGGCTACACCTTC.

The chain carries TRBV29-1 and TRBJ1-1, with D possibly being TRBD1 (6 bases). CDR3 size: 14 residues. The V end was cut by 5 bases, the J end by 1 base, with 14 bases between. The V gene's germline CDR1 is SQVTM and CDR2 ANQGSEA. The CDR3 loop is CSVPRTDKNTEAFF. The CDR3 coding sequence is TGCAGCGTTCCTCGGACAGATAAGAACACTGAAGCTTTCTTT.

In this sample, this clone turned up once. CDR3 residues: CASSPGGRNTEAFF. CDR3 coding DNA: TGTGCCAGCTCACCAGGGGGCCGCAACACTGAAGCTTTCTTT. V gene TRBV18 combines with J gene TRBJ1-1; the D gene is possibly TRBD1 (6 bases). Trimming stripped 2 bases from V and 2 bases from J, with 9 bases between. This CDR3 has 14 residues. CDR1 is KGHSH, CDR2 LQKENI, per germline.

The rearrangement links TRBV4-2 to TRBJ2-4, with D maybe TRBD2 (7 bases). Germline V CDR1 and CDR2: LGHNA, YNFKEQ. Trimming removed 0 bases from V and 8 bases from J, with 11 bases in between. CDR3 length: 14 amino acids. The CDR3 bases are TGTGCCAGCAGCCAAGAGGGGGGGGCAGACATTCAGTACTTC. This sequence encodes CASSQEGGADIQYF.

This clone was seen a handful of times. V usage is TRBV20-1 and J usage is TRBJ1-1; maybe TRBD1 (5 bases). CDR1 is DFQATT, CDR2 SNEGSKA, per germline (reference sequence). The V end was cut by 5 bases, the J end by 8 bases, with 12 bases between. This CDR3 has 11 residues. CDR3: CSARTTVEAFF. The CDR3 DNA reads as TGCAGTGCTCGAACGACAGTCGAAGCTTTCTTT.

The chain carries TRBV6-1 and TRBJ1-2; 7 bases align to TRBD1. There are 14 residues in the CDR3. Germline CDR1 is MNHNS and CDR2 is SASEGT. V dropped 11 bases and J dropped 4; count of bases not matched to a gene: 13. CDR3 nucleotide sequence: TGTGCCTCCTCTAAAACCGGGACAGTCTATGGCTACACCTTC. Its protein product is CASSKTGTVYGYTF.

V gene TRBV4-1 combines with J gene TRBJ2-5; 10 nucleotides agree with TRBD2. The CDR3 sequence is 17 residues long. V trimming: 0 bases; J trimming: 5 bases; junction bases outside the gene matches: 9. CDR1 and CDR2 (germline): MGHRA, YSYEKL. CDR3 DNA: TGCGCCAGCAGCCAAGATTTCGCTAGCGGGAGTGTTGAGACCCAGTACTTC. Translating it yields CASSQDFASGSVETQYF.

Only a few counts were recorded for this clone. The V gene is TRBV4-2, the J gene TRBJ1-1, with D perhaps TRBD1 (5 bases). Trimming left V 0 bases short and J 7 bases short, with 12 bases between. The CDR3 runs 14 residues. Germline V CDR1 and CDR2: LGHNA, YNFKEQ. The CDR3 spells CASSQDPQGGEAFF. For the CDR3, the DNA is TGTGCCAGCAGCCAAGATCCCCAGGGAGGTGAAGCTTTCTTT.

This sequence joins TRBV5-6 and TRBJ2-5; TRBD2 agrees at 10 bases. The CDR3 contains 14 residues. The V gene end was trimmed by 6 bases and the J gene end by 2 bases; junction bases not matched to a gene: 4. Germline CDR1 SGHDT, CDR2 YYEEEE. CDR3 amino acids: CASKLAGLQETQYF. The CDR3 bases are TGTGCCAGCAAACTAGCGGGGCTACAAGAGACCCAGTACTTC.

The chain has TRBV14 and TRBJ2-5; D is perhaps TRBD2 (6 bases). The V gene lost 3 bases and the J gene lost 5 bases, with 16 bases spanning the gap. Germline loops: CDR1 SGHDN, CDR2 FVKESK. There are 15 residues in the CDR3. The CDR3 protein is CASSHGRTRVETQYF. The CDR3 DNA is TGTGCCAGCAGCCATGGGAGGACCCGAGTGGAGACCCAGTACTTC.

The chain combines TRBV18 with TRBJ1-2; D is unclear. The germline V gene has CDR1 KGHSH and CDR2 LQKENI. The CDR3 length is 13 residues. Deletions cut 3 bases from V and 8 bases from J, with 13 bases between. This CDR3 is CASSPEEVGGYTF. The CDR3 DNA follows: TGTGCCAGCTCACCGGAGGAAGTGGGGGGCTACACCTTC.

The rearrangement uses TRBV28 and TRBJ2-7, with D possibly matching TRBD2 (6 bases). Between the trimmed V and J ends, which lost 2 bases and 2 bases, there was a span of 13 bases. This CDR3 has 15 residues. Germline V lookup: CDR1 MDHEN, CDR2 SYDVKM. The CDR3 protein is CASSLGRPGAYEQYF. In nucleotides, the CDR3 is TGTGCCAGCAGTTTAGGGCGGCCGGGGGCCTACGAGCAGTACTTC.

The chain couples TRBV4-1 to TRBJ1-2, with TRBD1 as a possible D gene (6 bases). Germline V gives CDR1 MGHRA, CDR2 YSYEKL. CDR3 length equals 15 residues. V lost 4 bases and J 8 bases, leaving 20 bases between the germline ends. CDR3 bases: TGCGCCAGCAGCCTCGGTGGGGGTACAGGGTCCGGCTACACCTTC. Translated: CASSLGGGTGSGYTF.

V usage is TRBV6-5 and J usage is TRBJ1-4; tentatively, D is TRBD1 (5 bases). The CDR3 sequence is 15 residues long. The germline V gene encodes CDR1 MNHEY and CDR2 SVGAGI. V was pared by 1 base and J by 5 bases, with 11 bases between. CDR3 sequence (DNA): TGTGCCAGCAGTTACTTCGGGGGGGGAAATGAAAAACTGTTTTTT. Translation: CASSYFGGGNEKLFF.

V is TRBV5-4 and J is TRBJ2-5, with D possibly matching TRBD2 (6 bases). Germline V gene lookup returns CDR1 SGHNT and CDR2 YYREEE (reference sequence). V lost 4 bases, J lost 1 base, and 20 bases lay in between. CDR3 length: 17 residues. In nucleotides, the CDR3 is TGTGCCAGCAGCCCAGGATACGGGGGAGCGGGCCAAGAGACCCAGTACTTC. It encodes CASSPGYGGAGQETQYF.

The genes are TRBV27 and TRBJ1-5; possible D gene TRBD1, 6 bases. This CDR3 has 15 residues. V gave up 3 bases and J gave up 2 bases, with 11 bases separating them. Germline V CDR1 and CDR2: MNHEY, SMNVEV (reference sequence). This CDR3 reads CASSFGRQGNQPQHF. CDR3 nucleotides: TGTGCCAGCAGTTTTGGACGACAGGGCAATCAGCCCCAGCATTTT.

The chain joins TRBV10-3 to TRBJ2-5; perhaps TRBD2 as D (5 bases). Trimming cost V 2 bases and J 2 bases, with 12 bases left between them. This CDR3 is built from 15 residues. Germline V lookup: CDR1 ENHRY, CDR2 SYGVKD. DNA for the CDR3: TGTGCCATCAGTGAGGGACTCGCGCATCAAGAGACCCAGTACTTC. Translating it yields CAISEGLAHQETQYF.

V gene TRBV18 combines with J gene TRBJ1-2; weak D call: TRBD1 (5 bases). Trimming took off 1 base at V and 7 bases at J, with 10 bases between the two ends. The CDR3 spans 13 residues. Germline V gene lookup returns CDR1 KGHSH and CDR2 LQKENI. Written as DNA, the CDR3 is TGTGCCAGCTCACCACTAGGGGAAAGTGGCTACACCTTC. This sequence encodes CASSPLGESGYTF.

The V call is TRBV12-5, the J call TRBJ2-1; 7 positions match TRBD2. V dropped 5 bases and J dropped 2; count of bases not matched to a gene: 9. The CDR3 is 16 residues long. Germline CDR1 is LGHNT and CDR2 is FRNRAP. This chain's CDR3 is CASGPALALTYNEQFF. CDR3 bases: TGTGCTAGTGGTCCCGCACTAGCGCTTACCTACAATGAGCAGTTCTTC.

V gene TRBV2 combines with J gene TRBJ2-3; maybe TRBD2 (5 bases). CDR3 length equals 14 residues. The V end was cut by 8 bases, the J end by 0 bases, with 12 bases between. CDR1 SNHLY and CDR2 FYNNEI come from the germline V gene. In nucleotides, the CDR3 is TGTGCCAGCGTAGTAGGGAGAAGCACAGATACGCAGTATTTT. Amino acid sequence: CASVVGRSTDTQYF. Combining the CDR3 with reference TRBV2 and TRBJ2-3 gives the whole variable domain EPEVTQTPSHQVTQMGQEVILRCVPISNHLYFYWYRQILGQKVEFLVSFYNNEISEKSEIFDDQFSVERPDGSNFTLKIRSTKLEDSAMYFCASVVGRSTDTQYFGPGTRLTVL.

V usage is TRBV5-6 and J usage is TRBJ1-2; TRBD1 matches 7 bases. The J segment lost 5 bases and the V segment lost 0 bases, leaving 4 bases of the junction unmatched. The V gene's germline CDR1 is SGHDT and CDR2 YYEEEE. CDR3 length: 14 amino acids. CDR3 nucleotide sequence: TGTGCCAGCAGCTTGGGCCACAGGGGATATGGCTACACCTTC. As protein: CASSLGHRGYGYTF.